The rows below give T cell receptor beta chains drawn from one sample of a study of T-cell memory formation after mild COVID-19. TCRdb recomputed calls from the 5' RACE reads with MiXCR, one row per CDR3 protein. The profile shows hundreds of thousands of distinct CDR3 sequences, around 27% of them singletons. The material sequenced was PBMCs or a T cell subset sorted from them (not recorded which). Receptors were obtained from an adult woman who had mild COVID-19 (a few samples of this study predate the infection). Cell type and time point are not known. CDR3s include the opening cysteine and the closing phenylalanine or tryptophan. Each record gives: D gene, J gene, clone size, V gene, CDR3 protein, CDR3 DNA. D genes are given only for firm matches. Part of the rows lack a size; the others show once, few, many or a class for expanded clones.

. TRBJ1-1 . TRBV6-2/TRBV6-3 CASKPGVNTEAFF TGTGCCAGCAAGCCCGGGGTGAACACTGAAGCTTTCTTT
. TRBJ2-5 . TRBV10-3 CAISAMTESQETQYF TGTGCCATCAGTGCCATGACAGAGTCCCAAGAGACCCAGTACTTC
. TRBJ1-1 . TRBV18 CASSLQDSSAEAFF TGTGCCAGCTCCCTACAGGACAGTAGCGCTGAAGCTTTCTTT
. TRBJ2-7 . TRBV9 CASSVGGLHNEQYF TGTGCCAGCAGCGTAGGGGGCCTGCACAACGAGCAGTACTTC
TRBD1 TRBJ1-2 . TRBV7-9 CASSLGQGAHGYTF TGTGCCAGCAGCTTGGGACAGGGGGCGCATGGCTACACCTTC
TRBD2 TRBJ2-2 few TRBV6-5 CASSPPPSTSANTGELFF TGTGCCAGCAGCCCCCCTCCCTCGACTAGCGCGAACACCGGGGAGCTGTTTTTT
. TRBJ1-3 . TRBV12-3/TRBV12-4 CASTQRVWGRGNTIYF TGTGCCAGCACCCAACGGGTGTGGGGACGAGGAAACACCATATATTTT
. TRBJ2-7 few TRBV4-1 CASSQPGTYEQYF TGCGCCAGCAGCCAACCAGGGACCTACGAGCAGTACTTC
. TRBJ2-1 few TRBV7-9 CASSPPLGLRGEQFF TGTGCCAGCAGCCCTCCGCTTGGGCTTAGGGGTGAGCAGTTCTTC
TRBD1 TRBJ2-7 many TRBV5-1 CASSLGQGDYEQYF TGCGCCAGCAGCTTGGGACAGGGGGACTACGAGCAGTACTTC
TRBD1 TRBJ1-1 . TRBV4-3 CASSQVSGTGGNAFF TGCGCCAGCAGCCAGGTATCCGGGACAGGGGGTAACGCTTTCTTT
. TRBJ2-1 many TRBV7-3 CASSLRAGTAYNEQFF TGTGCCAGCAGCTTAAGGGCGGGGACTGCCTACAATGAGCAGTTCTTC
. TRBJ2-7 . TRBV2 CASILTHEQYF TGTGCCAGCATATTAACCCACGAGCAGTACTTC
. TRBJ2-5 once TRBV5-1 CASRAGAGSTQTQYF TGCGCCAGCAGGGCGGGGGCCGGAAGCACCCAGACCCAGTACTTC
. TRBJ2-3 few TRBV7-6 CASSFRTYADTQYF TGTGCCAGCAGCTTTAGGACATACGCAGATACGCAGTATTTT
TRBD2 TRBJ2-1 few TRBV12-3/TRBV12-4 CASSFAGGPRKQFF TGTGCCAGCAGTTTTGCGGGAGGGCCAAGGAAGCAGTTCTTC
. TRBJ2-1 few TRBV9 CASSVVGTGGNEQFF TGTGCCAGCAGCGTAGTTGGGACCGGGGGCAATGAGCAGTTCTTC
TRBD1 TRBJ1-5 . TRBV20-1 CSARQGQWSNQPQHF TGCAGTGCGCGACAGGGTCAGTGGAGCAATCAGCCCCAGCATTTT
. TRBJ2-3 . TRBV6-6 CASSTSSASTDTQYF TGTGCCAGCAGCACCTCTAGCGCTAGCACAGATACGCAGTATTTT
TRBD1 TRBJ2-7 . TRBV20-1 CSAKRDRGTYEQYF TGCAGTGCTAAGCGGGACAGGGGCACCTACGAGCAGTACTTC
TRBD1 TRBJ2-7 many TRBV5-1 CASSTSGTGGYEQYF TGCGCCAGCAGCACCTCCGGGACAGGGGGCTACGAGCAGTACTTC
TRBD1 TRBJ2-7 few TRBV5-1 CASSPGQPRYEQYF TGCGCCAGCAGCCCGGGACAGCCACGCTACGAGCAGTACTTC
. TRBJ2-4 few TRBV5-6 CASSFGQQVAKNIQYF TGTGCCAGCAGCTTCGGGCAGCAGGTAGCCAAAAACATTCAGTACTTC
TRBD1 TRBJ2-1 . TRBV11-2 CASRPTGSMREQFF TGTGCCAGCAGGCCGACAGGGTCGATGAGGGAGCAGTTCTTC
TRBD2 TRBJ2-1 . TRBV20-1 CSAQGTSRGGEQFF TGCAGTGCCCAAGGGACTAGCCGCGGTGGTGAGCAGTTCTTC
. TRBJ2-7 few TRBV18 CASSPRAADYEQYF TGTGCCAGCTCACCACGGGCAGCCGACTACGAGCAGTACTTC
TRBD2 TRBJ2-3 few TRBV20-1 CSASGLEGGHGDTQYF TGCAGTGCATCGGGACTAGAGGGGGGGCATGGAGATACGCAGTATTTT
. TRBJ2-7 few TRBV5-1 CASSVDGRYYEQYF TGCGCCAGCAGCGTGGACGGGCGATACTACGAGCAGTACTTC
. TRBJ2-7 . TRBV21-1 CASSKAPLTAGVSYEQYF TGTGCCAGCAGCAAGGCCCCCCTGACGGCGGGAGTCTCCTACGAGCAGTACTTC
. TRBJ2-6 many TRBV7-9 CASSRSSGANVLTF TGTGCCAGCAGCCGGAGCTCTGGGGCCAACGTCCTGACTTTC
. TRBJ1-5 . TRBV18 CASSPGNSNQPQHF TGTGCCAGCTCACCGGGGAATAGCAATCAGCCCCAGCATTTT
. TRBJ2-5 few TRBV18 CASSPSDKTQYF TGTGCCAGCTCACCTAGTGACAAGACCCAGTACTTC
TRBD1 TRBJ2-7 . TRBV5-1 CASSQDPGQGTFSYEQYF TGCGCCAGCAGCCAGGATCCGGGACAGGGGACCTTCTCCTACGAGCAGTACTTC
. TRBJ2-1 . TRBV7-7 CASSLGPRPPINEQFF TGTGCCAGCAGCTTGGGCCCAAGGCCACCTATCAATGAGCAGTTCTTC
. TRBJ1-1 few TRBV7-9 CASSSGGGNTEAFF TGTGCCAGCAGCTCCGGGGGGGGGAACACTGAAGCTTTCTTT
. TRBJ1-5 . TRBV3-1 CASSYAPNQPQHF TGTGCCAGCAGCTACGCTCCCAATCAGCCCCAGCATTTT
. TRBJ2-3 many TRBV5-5 CASSPTPGDTQYF TGTGCCAGCAGCCCGACGCCCGGGGATACGCAGTATTTT
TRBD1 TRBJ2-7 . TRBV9 CASSVLDRAHEQYF TGTGCCAGCAGCGTTTTGGACAGGGCTCACGAGCAGTACTTC
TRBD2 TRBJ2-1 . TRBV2 CASSAGPGLADEQFF TGTGCCAGCAGTGCCGGGCCGGGACTAGCAGATGAGCAGTTCTTC
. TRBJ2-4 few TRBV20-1 CSVLQIAKNIQYF TGCAGTGTTCTACAGATAGCCAAAAACATTCAGTACTTC
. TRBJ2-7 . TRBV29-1 CSVAVQAAYEQYF TGCAGCGTTGCGGTACAGGCTGCCTACGAGCAGTACTTC
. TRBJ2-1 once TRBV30 CAWTRDGNEQFF TGTGCCTGGACGCGGGACGGCAATGAGCAGTTCTTC